Described below is a single T cell receptor (beta chain) sequence and its context. Its antigen is unknown. Per-base quality was not reported, and no clone a single base away is much larger than it. These data belong to a study of CD8 T cells in ankylosing spondylitis (dated by TCRdb to about 2017). About the full investigation: T cell receptor beta repertoires were profiled in healthy donors and ankylosing spondylitis patients so that disease-linked TCR variants could be found. The full study cohort comprised around 25 ankylosing spondylitis patients and approximately 100 healthy donors. Peripheral blood was sampled, and synovial fluid was also collected from ankylosing spondylitis patients. Paper-wide results and their limitations: A TCR beta motif made up of several highly homologous amino acid variants appeared to be characteristic of blood from ankylosing spondylitis patients. Some motif variants had previously been reported in the synovial fluid and blood of reactive arthritis patients, which suggests shared mechanisms of disease initiation. Significant enrichment of the disease-linked clones was reported in matched synovial fluid samples from ankylosing spondylitis patients. The disease-linked clones showed a CD8+ phenotype and occurred at relatively low frequencies in peripheral blood.

The reads were generated on an Illumina HiSeq 2500. TCR beta libraries were prepared by quantitative 5'-RACE with molecular barcodes. The paper's processing steps were these. To identify disease-linked TCR variants, a new computational method was used, one built on a probabilistic model of VDJ rearrangement. TCRdb trimmed the raw reads at Q25, called clones with MiXCR and kept productive beta chains. Here each entry gathers all rows of one CDR3 protein and keeps the most common genes and DNA. For this entry, the V and J calls and clone size follow TCRdb and not the study's own pipeline. For this sample there are 200,000 to 250,000 distinct CDR3 sequences; 5.5% to 7.5% appear just once. 12% to 15% of the sample is in the top ten clones. CDR1 and CDR2 are read off the germline V gene (reference sequence) as DFQATT and SNEGSKA. The CDR3 covers 15 residues, taking in both the cysteine and the phenylalanine. Kept here is only the CDR3 DNA, which spans 45 bases and is read in frame from base 1. Relative to germline, V is 3 bases shorter and J is 2 bases shorter, with 17 bases between their ends.

The sequence joins TRBV20-1 to TRBJ2-7; the D gene is perhaps TRBD2, from 5 matching bases. The sequence was obtained from a male donor with ankylosing spondylitis. Sequencing was done on a sample of blood, either unsorted or a sorted T cell fraction (not recorded which). Here is the DNA: TGCAGTGCTAGGTCCGGGGAGACCAGCACCTACGAGCAGTACTTC. This translates into CSARSGETSTYEQYF.